This is a list of T cell receptor beta chains from one sample in a study of technical replicates of blood from four donors. Assay used: immunoSEQ multiplex PCR; TCRdb lists only in-frame clones, some missing. The sample has around 79,000 clones, more than 90% seen once. Sequencing input: T cells isolated from PBMCs. The receptors stem from a human donor in good health. Some clones in this sample may be carry-over from other donors' samples. Each CDR3 is given with its conserved first and last residue. Each record gives: clone size, V gene, J gene, D gene, CDR3 protein, CDR3 DNA. The D gene is left open where the match is weak. Not every row has a clone size; where given, it reads once, few, many or a size class.

>.|TRBV11-2|TRBJ2-4|TRBD2
CASSLGGVMWDIQYF
TGTGCCAGCAGCTTGGGAGGGGTTATGTGGGACATTCAGTACTTC
>.|TRBV19|TRBJ2-1|TRBD2
CASSEFRLAGGEQFF
TGTGCCAGTAGTGAGTTTAGACTAGCGGGAGGTGAGCAGTTCTTC
>once|TRBV7-9|TRBJ1-2|.
CAGAIGSLANYGYTF
TGTGCCGGGGCTATCGGCAGCCTAGCTAACTATGGCTACACCTTC
>few|TRBV19|TRBJ1-1|.
CASSYGTGNTEAFF
TGTGCCAGTTCGTATGGAACGGGGAACACTGAAGCTTTCTTT
>.|TRBV9|TRBJ1-3|.
CASSGLSSGNTIYF
TGTGCCAGCAGTGGACTGAGCTCTGGAAACACCATATATTTT
>.|TRBV5-1|TRBJ2-7|.
CASSLRQTGILYEQYF
TGCGCCAGCAGCTTACGACAGACAGGAATTTTATACGAGCAGTACTTC
>.|TRBV7-2|TRBJ1-2|.
CASSLSQVPNYGYTF
TGTGCCAGCAGCTTATCTCAGGTGCCAAACTATGGCTACACCTTC
>.|TRBV5-6|TRBJ1-1|.
CASSLFGNTEAFF
TGTGCCAGCAGCTTGTTCGGGAACACTGAAGCTTTCTTT
>.|TRBV7-6|TRBJ2-5|.
CASSPRGHLQETQYF
TGTGCCAGCAGCCCCCGGGGACATCTACAAGAGACCCAGTACTTC
>.|TRBV19|TRBJ1-1|.
CATTGGTEAFF
TGTGCCACCACGGGGGGGACTGAAGCTTTCTTT
>.|TRBV7-8|TRBJ2-5|.
CASSLADREIQETQYF
TGTGCCAGCAGCTTAGCGGACCGGGAGATCCAAGAGACCCAGTACTTC
>.|TRBV4-1|TRBJ2-7|.
CASSHPLRETTNEQYF
TGCGCCAGCAGCCACCCCCTGAGGGAGACAACGAACGAGCAGTACTTC
>.|TRBV28|TRBJ1-4|.
CASSSIQSSGKDEKLFF
TGTGCCAGCAGCTCCATCCAGAGTTCAGGGAAGGACGAAAAACTGTTTTTT
>.|TRBV30|TRBJ1-4|TRBD1
CACDRGGEKLFF
TGTGCCTGTGACAGGGGTGGAGAAAAACTGTTTTTT
>.|TRBV27|TRBJ2-7|.
CASGPDMLYEQYF
TGTGCCAGCGGCCCGGACATGTTGTACGAGCAGTACTTC
>once|TRBV5-1|TRBJ1-1|TRBD1
CASSFTGVNTEAFF
TGCGCCAGCAGCTTTACAGGGGTGAACACTGAAGCTTTCTTT
>medium-sized|TRBV6-1|TRBJ2-7|TRBD1
CASSEARGGTGLYEQYF
TGTGCCAGCAGTGAAGCGAGGGGGGGGACAGGGCTCTACGAGCAGTACTTC
>.|TRBV13|TRBJ2-5|.
CASSSMQETQYF
TGTGCCAGCAGCTCCATGCAAGAGACCCAGTACTTC
>few|TRBV2|TRBJ1-1|.
CASSVLNTEAFF
TGTGCCAGCAGTGTCTTGAACACTGAAGCTTTCTTT
>.|TRBV4-3|TRBJ1-5|.
CASSQVWGQGNQPQHF
TGCGCCAGCAGCCAAGTCTGGGGGCAGGGCAATCAGCCCCAGCATTTT
>.|TRBV27|TRBJ2-7|TRBD1
CASSPETDGTGDF
TGTGCCAGCAGCCCGGAAACTGACGGGACAGGTGACTTC
>.|TRBV5-4|TRBJ2-3|TRBD1
CASSSDRVSTDAQYF
TGTGCCAGCAGTTCCGACAGGGTCAGCACAGATGCGCAGTATTTT
>once|TRBV29-1|TRBJ2-3|TRBD1
CSVDASWDRVPYF
TGCAGCGTCGACGCCTCCTGGGACAGGGTTCCGTATTTT
>.|TRBV19|TRBJ1-2|TRBD1
CASTTGGHGYTF
TGTGCCAGTACGACAGGGGGGCATGGCTACACCTTC
>few|TRBV5-4|TRBJ1-2|TRBD1
CASSLGDRVSYGYTF
TGTGCCAGCAGCCTGGGGGACAGGGTGAGCTATGGCTACACCTTC
>.|TRBV4-1|TRBJ1-5|.
CASSQVARGLNQPQHF
TGCGCCAGCAGCCAAGTAGCTAGGGGCCTCAATCAGCCCCAGCATTTT
>.|TRBV5-4|TRBJ2-7|.
CASSLAGVHEQYF
TGTGCCAGCAGCTTGGCGGGAGTACACGAGCAGTACTTC
>few|TRBV29-1|TRBJ1-1|.
CSVETGNFGAFF
TGCAGCGTTGAAACAGGGAATTTCGGAGCTTTCTTT
>.|TRBV11-2|TRBJ1-2|TRBD1
CASSSSGQPLSYGYTF
TGTGCCAGCAGCTCCTCGGGACAGCCTCTCTCCTATGGCTACACCTTC
>once|TRBV6-1|TRBJ2-7|.
CASSLALGVPYEQYF
TGTGCCAGCAGCCTTGCCCTCGGGGTCCCCTACGAGCAGTACTTC
>.|TRBV19|TRBJ1-1|.
CASSIVSLGSTEAFF
TGTGCCAGTAGTATTGTGTCTCTCGGTAGCACTGAAGCTTTCTTT
>.|TRBV5-1|TRBJ2-3|TRBD2
CASSLAGRATDTQYF
TGCGCCAGCAGCTTGGCCGGGAGGGCCACAGATACGCAGTATTTT
>.|TRBV10-1|TRBJ2-7|.
CASSDPRPTRHPYEQYF
TGCGCCAGCAGTGACCCCCGACCGACTAGGCACCCCTACGAGCAGTACTTC
>.|TRBV7-3|TRBJ2-2|TRBD1
CASGQVLNTGELFF
TGTGCCAGTGGACAGGTTTTGAACACCGGGGAGCTGTTTTTT
>.|TRBV4-2|TRBJ2-3|TRBD2
CASSQVLAGDTQYF
TGTGCCAGCAGCCAGGTACTAGCGGGAGATACGCAGTATTTT
>.|TRBV14|TRBJ1-1|.
CASSLAQGSQAFF
TGTGCCAGCAGCCTAGCCCAGGGCTCACAAGCTTTCTTT
>.|TRBV5-1|TRBJ2-7|.
CASSQSGGGLEQYF
TGCGCCAGCAGCCAGTCGGGAGGGGGCCTCGAGCAGTACTTC
>.|TRBV28|TRBJ2-7|.
CANQLAEGSEQYF
TGTGCCAACCAGTTGGCGGAGGGGAGCGAGCAGTACTTC
>.|TRBV4-1|TRBJ1-5|.
CASGHLDTSNQPQHF
TGCGCCAGCGGCCACTTGGACACCAGCAATCAGCCCCAGCATTTT
>.|TRBV30|TRBJ1-2|.
CAWSRRTRDIKNYGYTF
TGTGCCTGGAGTAGACGAACCCGGGACATAAAAAACTATGGCTACACCTTC
>.|TRBV6-1|TRBJ2-7|TRBD1
CASNRDRTEQYF
TGTGCCAGCAACCGGGACAGAACCGAGCAGTACTTC
>.|TRBV7-9|TRBJ2-7|.
CASSLREYEQYF
TGTGCCAGCAGCTTAAGGGAGTACGAGCAGTACTTC
>.|TRBV5-1|TRBJ2-7|TRBD2
CASSLRETSGSYEQYF
TGCGCCAGCAGCTTGCGAGAGACTAGCGGTTCCTACGAGCAGTACTTC
>.|TRBV7-9|TRBJ2-7|TRBD2
CASSFSGREYF
TGTGCCAGCAGCTTTAGCGGGAGAGAGTACTTC
>.|TRBV29-1|TRBJ1-1|TRBD1
CSGRDSFMNTEAFF
TGCAGCGGCCGGGACAGTTTCATGAACACTGAAGCTTTCTTT
>.|TRBV10-3|TRBJ2-7|TRBD2
CAISHPGLAVSYEQYF
TGTGCCATCAGTCATCCGGGACTAGCGGTTTCCTACGAGCAGTACTTC
>.|TRBV7-8|TRBJ1-5|TRBD1
CASSVLYGTGGRNQPQHF
TGTGCCAGCAGCGTATTATATGGGACAGGGGGCCGGAATCAGCCCCAGCATTTT
>.|TRBV12-2|TRBJ2-7|.
CASRLAQASGRAVYEQYF
TGTGCAAGTCGCTTAGCGCAGGCTAGCGGGAGGGCGGTCTACGAGCAGTACTTC
>.|TRBV11-1|TRBJ2-1|.
CASSLGTDNEQFF
TGTGCCAGCAGCTTAGGGACTGACAATGAGCAGTTCTTC
>few|TRBV7-9|TRBJ1-4|.
CASSRIPGEKLFF
TGTGCCAGCAGCCGAATACCCGGTGAAAAACTGTTTTTT